The sequence of this T cell receptor beta chain was determined in a study of T cells after yellow fever vaccination. Study-level information: Some fractions had low cell numbers, and these were prepared with SMART-Seq v4 Ultra Low Input.

TCRdb used MiXCR to reprocess the 5' RACE reads, holding one entry per CDR3 protein. Seen here are 100,000 to 150,000 distinct CDR3 sequences, nearly 15% observed once, and the top ten hold approximately 43%. Comments on this clonotype: Its cognate antigen is unknown.

CDR3 length: 17 residues. With 6 bases removed from V and 0 bases from J, the gap between germline ends came to 18 bases. Germline V gene lookup returns CDR1 SEHNR and CDR2 FQNEAQ (reference sequence). Study results and limitations: Post-booster samples contained most primary-vaccination clones (around 95% CD4, about 90% CD8).

The chain combines TRBV7-9 with TRBJ1-3; tentatively, D is TRBD1 (6 bases). The TCR sequence derives from a man younger than 30 who received the YFV17D yellow fever vaccine. Material: CD8+ T cells sorted from PBMCs, obtained 5 days after the yellow fever booster vaccination. CDR3 in DNA: TGTGCCAGCAGTCACTTACAGGGAACATCCTCTGGAAACACCATATATTTT. Its translation is CASSHLQGTSSGNTIYF.